This passage covers 27 T cell receptor beta chains from one sample sequenced in a study of cytomegalovirus exposure and HLA in healthy donors. This table comes from immunoSEQ multiplex PCR, and its TCRdb copy is limited to in-frame clones, with some not included. The table includes 150,000 to 200,000 clones, about 85% detected once. The source material was PBMCs. These receptors were taken from a man aged 18 to 29 in good health and CMV-seropositive.

The genes are TRBV28 and TRBJ2-5, with 9 bases fitting TRBD1. This CDR3 region has 13 residues. CDR1 is MDHEN, CDR2 SYDVKM, per germline. The CDR3 loop is CASTGGGTETQYF. CDR3 DNA: TGTGCATCGACAGGGGGTGGGACGGAGACCCAGTACTTC.

The rearrangement joins TRBV27 to TRBJ2-5; 7 bases map to TRBD1. In germline, CDR1 is MNHEY, CDR2 SMNVEV (reference sequence). J lost 4 bases, V lost 3 bases, and 8 bases had no gene match. CDR3 length: 15 amino acids. The CDR3 loop reads CASSFGTAGGETQYF. The CDR3 DNA sequence: TGTGCCAGCAGTTTCGGGACAGCTGGGGGAGAGACCCAGTACTTC.

CDR3 DNA: TGTGCCAGCAGCGTAGCTAGCGGGAACACCGGGGAGCTGTTTTTT. This translates into CASSVASGNTGELFF. The rearrangement links TRBV9 to TRBJ2-2; 7 bases fit TRBD2. V dropped 0 bases and J dropped 1; count of bases not matched to a gene: 0. Germline V gene sequence: CDR1 SGDLS, CDR2 YYNGEE. The CDR3 has 15 residues.

In the case of this clone: The same CDR3 also results from other DNA sequences found in this sample. The gene calls are TRBV4-1 and TRBJ2-2; perhaps TRBD1 as D (6 bases). The V gene's germline CDR1 is MGHRA and CDR2 YSYEKL. The CDR3 is 15 amino acids. Trimming shortened V by 1 base and J by 2 bases, and 8 bases separated the two germline ends. CDR3: CASSQVRGNTGELFF. The CDR3 DNA follows: TGCGCCAGCAGCCAAGTCAGGGGAAACACCGGGGAGCTGTTTTTT.

V usage is TRBV28 and J usage is TRBJ2-7; D may be TRBD2 (5 bases). V was clipped by 6 bases and J by 0 bases, with 9 bases between them. CDR1 MDHEN and CDR2 SYDVKM come from the germline V gene. The CDR3 length is 13 residues. In DNA form, the CDR3 reads TGTGCCAGCAGGGTGGGGAGCTCCTACGAGCAGTACTTC. Its translation: CASRVGSSYEQYF.

The rearrangement links TRBV28 to TRBJ2-1, with D possibly matching TRBD1 (6 bases). The germline V and J ends were trimmed by 4 bases and 0 bases, with 16 bases remaining between them. The CDR3 is 17 residues long. Germline loops: CDR1 MDHEN, CDR2 SYDVKM. The CDR3 nucleotides read TGTGCCAGCAGTTCCCCCGTACAGGGTCCCTCCTACAATGAGCAGTTCTTC. This encodes CASSSPVQGPSYNEQFF.

The chain combines TRBV2 with TRBJ1-1; D unclear. V gave up 3 bases and J gave up 5 bases, with 7 bases separating them. There are 12 residues in the CDR3. Per the germline V gene, CDR1 is SNHLY and CDR2 is FYNNEI. In DNA, the CDR3 is TGTGCCAGCAGTGACGGAGGGACTGAAGCTTTCTTT. This gives the protein CASSDGGTEAFF. The whole variable domain, filled in from reference TRBV2 and TRBJ1-1, reads EPEVTQTPSHQVTQMGQEVILRCVPISNHLYFYWYRQILGQKVEFLVSFYNNEISEKSEIFDDQFSVERPDGSNFTLKIRSTKLEDSAMYFCASSDGGTEAFFGQGTRLTVV.

The chain carries TRBV5-1 and TRBJ2-3; 12 nucleotides line up with TRBD2. V lost 4 bases, J lost 6 bases, and 9 bases stayed unmatched. Germline V gene data show CDR1 as SGHRS and CDR2 as YFSETQ. The length of the CDR3 is 16 residues. The CDR3 DNA reads as TGCGCCAGCAGCCATCTAGCGGGAGGGGAAGGGGATACGCAGTATTTT. It translates to CASSHLAGGEGDTQYF.

The V gene is TRBV28, the J gene TRBJ2-1; D remains unclear. The CDR3 covers 14 residues. In germline, CDR1 is MDHEN, CDR2 SYDVKM. V shed 2 bases and J shed 5 bases, with 10 bases lying between them. The CDR3 nucleotides are TGTGCCAGCAGTTTAGCCCTCTCGGACAATGAGCAGTTCTTC. The encoded protein is CASSLALSDNEQFF.

This chain joins TRBV7-9 and TRBJ1-1; 9 bases are a match to TRBD1. V was pared by 5 bases and J by 3 bases, with 16 bases of the junction left unmatched. CDR1 is SEHNR and CDR2 is FQNEAQ in the germline V gene (reference sequence). The CDR3 has 18 amino acids. CDR3 sequence: CASSTRRDRDPSHTEAFF. The CDR3 bases are TGTGCCAGCAGCACTAGAAGGGACAGGGACCCGAGTCACACTGAAGCTTTCTTT.

The CDR3 region has the DNA TGTGCCATCAGTGAGTCTCCCGGACAGAACGTTGGCTACACCTTC. It specifies CAISESPGQNVGYTF. J is TRBJ1-2 and V is TRBV10-3; TRBD1 is a possible D gene (6 bases). The V gene lost 0 bases and the J gene lost 7 bases, with 15 bases spanning the gap. The germline gives CDR1 ENHRY, CDR2 SYGVKD. This CDR3 has 15 amino acids.

The gene calls are TRBV11-2 and TRBJ2-7; 12 bases are shared with TRBD2. The CDR3 consists of 16 residues. V lost 4 bases to trimming and J lost 7 bases; unmatched junction nucleotides: 11. The germline gives CDR1 SGHAT, CDR2 FQNNGV. The CDR3, as DNA: TGTGCCAGCAGCTCACGAACTAGCGGGAGGTTGGGTGAGCAGTACTTC. As protein: CASSSRTSGRLGEQYF. Supplemented by reference TRBV11-2 and TRBJ2-7, the full variable domain reads EAGVAQSPRYKIIEKRQSVAFWCNPISGHATLYWYQQILGQGPKLLIQFQNNGVVDDSQLPKDRFSAERLKGVDSTLKIQPAKLEDSAVYLCASSSRTSGRLGEQYFGPGTRLTVT.

The J gene is TRBJ2-1, the V gene TRBV5-1; D is perhaps TRBD1 (5 bases). The CDR3 extends over 16 amino acids. V lost 2 bases and J lost 0, with 12 bases in between. From germline, CDR1 is SGHRS and CDR2 YFSETQ. DNA of the CDR3: TGCGCCAGCAGCTTCGGGCAGGGAAGCTCCTACAATGAGCAGTTCTTC. Its translation: CASSFGQGSSYNEQFF.

The genes are TRBV7-2 and TRBJ2-7; 10 nucleotides match TRBD1. The CDR3 is made up of 14 amino acids. Germline V CDR1 and CDR2: SGHTA, FQGNSA. The ends lost 3 bases at V and 5 bases at J; junction bases unmatched: 4. The CDR3 coding sequence is TGTGCCAGCAGCTTGGGACAGGGGACCCACGAGCAGTACTTC. Amino acid sequence: CASSLGQGTHEQYF.

This chain's CDR3 is CASSTGQGAIRGYTF. The CDR3 coding sequence is TGTGCCAGCAGCACGGGACAGGGGGCGATCAGGGGCTACACCTTC. The chain combines TRBV7-9 with TRBJ1-2, with 12 bases lining up with TRBD1. The trim removed 5 bases at V and 8 bases at J, leaving 9 bases unmatched. This CDR3 is 15 amino acids long. The germline gives CDR1 SEHNR, CDR2 FQNEAQ (reference sequence). Full variable domain (rest looked up from reference TRBV7-9 and TRBJ1-2): DTGVSQNPRHKITKRGQNVTFRCDPISEHNRLYWYRQTLGQGPEFLTYFQNEAQLEKSRLLSDRFSAERPKGSFSTLEIQRTEQGDSAMYLCASSTGQGAIRGYTFGSGTRLTVV.

This clone was observed a handful of times. CDR3 in amino acids: CASSLNRVLGTDTQYF. The CDR3 coding sequence is TGTGCCAGCAGCTTAAACAGGGTTTTGGGGACAGATACGCAGTATTTT. The chain has TRBV7-8 and TRBJ2-3, with D possibly matching TRBD1 (6 bases). Trimming took off 2 bases at V and 3 bases at J, with 15 bases between the two ends. This CDR3 spans 16 amino acids. Per germline, CDR1 SGHVS and CDR2 FQNEAQ.

V is TRBV6-5 and J is TRBJ2-5; TRBD1 might be the D (6 bases). The J call may be incorrect, as the DNA end agrees better with TRBJ2-7. The CDR3 covers 13 residues. Germline lookup yields CDR1 MNHEY and CDR2 SVGAGI. The CDR3 loop reads CASRVAGANEQYF. The DNA for the CDR3 is TGTGCCAGCAGAGTGGCAGGGGCGAACGAGCAGTACTTC.

The V gene is TRBV9, the J gene TRBJ2-2; 9 positions match TRBD2. Germline CDR1 and CDR2: SGDLS and YYNGEE. The J segment lost 5 bases and the V segment lost 0 bases, leaving 14 bases of the junction unmatched. This CDR3 spans 19 amino acids. The CDR3 reads CASSVAGGSGSGETGELFF. The DNA of the CDR3 is TGTGCCAGCAGCGTAGCTGGGGGTAGCGGGAGCGGGGAGACCGGGGAGCTGTTTTTT.

The chain employs TRBV4-2 and TRBJ2-2, with 10 bases matching TRBD1. CDR3 length: 15 amino acids. V lost 3 bases, J lost 7 bases, and 5 bases stayed unmatched. CDR1 LGHNA and CDR2 YNFKEQ come from the germline V gene. The CDR3 loop is CASSHAGTGDGELFF. In DNA, the CDR3 is TGTGCCAGCAGCCATGCAGGGACAGGGGACGGGGAGCTGTTTTTT.

This clone has ten or more counts. The chain joins TRBV6-1 to TRBJ1-2; possibly TRBD1 for D (5 bases). V lost 3 bases to trimming and J lost 8 bases, with 13 bases between them. Germline V lookup: CDR1 MNHNS, CDR2 SASEGT. This CDR3 contains 13 residues. CDR3 coding DNA: TGTGCCAGCAGTGACACGTCGACAGACGGCTACACCTTC. It is translated as CASSDTSTDGYTF.

The rearrangement joins TRBV5-5 to TRBJ2-1; D is possibly TRBD2 (6 bases). Trimming removed 5 bases from V and 7 bases from J, with 19 bases in between. The germline gives CDR1 SGHKS, CDR2 YYEKEE (reference sequence). The CDR3 loop spans 15 amino acids. The CDR3 coding sequence is TGTGCCAGCAGGCGGGACTCATATGGGGGGAATGAGCAGTTCTTC. Translated, it gives CASRRDSYGGNEQFF.

V usage is TRBV28 and J usage is TRBJ2-1; 14 nucleotides align to TRBD2. This CDR3 has 17 residues. J gave up 1 base and V 8 bases, and 7 bases lay outside the gene matches. Germline CDR1 and CDR2: MDHEN and SYDVKM. CDR3 DNA: TGTGCCAGCCGGGGACTAGCGGGGGAGAAGTCCTACAATGAGCAGTTCTTC. Translating gives CASRGLAGEKSYNEQFF.

The chain joins TRBV30 to TRBJ2-5; D remains ambiguous. This CDR3 is built from 11 residues. In germline, CDR1 is GTSNPN, CDR2 SVGIG (reference sequence). V dropped 2 bases and J dropped 5 bases, with 6 bases sitting between them. The CDR3 sequence: CAWSLSETQYF. The CDR3 DNA is TGTGCCTGGAGTCTAAGTGAGACCCAGTACTTC.

The chain has TRBV6-1 and TRBJ2-7; D possibly corresponds to TRBD1 (5 bases). V was shortened by 0 bases and J by 3 bases, with 12 bases between the two germline ends. Germline V gene sequence: CDR1 MNHNS, CDR2 SASEGT. The CDR3 is 15 amino acids. Written as DNA, the CDR3 is TGTGCCAGCAGTGAAGCACGGCGACAGTTCTACGAGCAGTACTTC. This sequence encodes CASSEARRQFYEQYF.

The gene calls are TRBV4-1 and TRBJ2-7; the D gene is possibly TRBD1 (6 bases). The CDR3 has 16 residues. CDR1 is MGHRA and CDR2 is YSYEKL in the germline V gene. V was cut by 3 bases and J by 2 bases, with 17 bases left in between. The CDR3 reads CASSHQRGTTTYEQYF. The DNA of the CDR3 is TGCGCCAGCAGCCACCAAAGGGGGACGACTACCTACGAGCAGTACTTC.

The chain combines TRBV5-1 with TRBJ1-2; TRBD1 matches 9 bases. Germline CDR1 and CDR2: SGHRS and YFSETQ. V gave up 4 bases and J gave up 4 bases; unmatched junction bases: 8. CDR3 size: 15 residues. The CDR3 bases are TGCGCCAGCAGCGACTTGGGACAGGGAGCCTATGGCTACACCTTC. Translation gives CASSDLGQGAYGYTF.

This rearrangement joins TRBV19 to TRBJ2-2, with a weak D call TRBD1 (5 bases). The CDR3 sequence is 14 residues long. Deletions cut 2 bases from V and 6 bases from J, with 10 bases between. Germline V gene lookup returns CDR1 LNHDA and CDR2 SQIVND (reference sequence). CDR3 in DNA: TGTGCCAGTAGTATAAGCCCAGGGTCCGGGGAGCTGTTTTTT. This encodes CASSISPGSGELFF.